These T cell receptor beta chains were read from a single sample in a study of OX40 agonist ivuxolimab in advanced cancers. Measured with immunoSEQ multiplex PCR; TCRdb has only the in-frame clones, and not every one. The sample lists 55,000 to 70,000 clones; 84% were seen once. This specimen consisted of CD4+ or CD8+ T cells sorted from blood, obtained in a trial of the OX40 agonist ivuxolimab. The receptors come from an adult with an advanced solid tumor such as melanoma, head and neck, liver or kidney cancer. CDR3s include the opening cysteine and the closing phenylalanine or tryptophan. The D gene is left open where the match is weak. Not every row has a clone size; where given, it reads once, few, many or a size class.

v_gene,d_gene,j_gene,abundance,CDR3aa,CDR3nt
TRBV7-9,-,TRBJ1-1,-,CASSLVGRGTEAFF,TGTGCCAGCAGCTTAGTAGGGCGGGGGACTGAAGCTTTCTTT
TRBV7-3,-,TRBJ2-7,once,CASSLFSASRGAGHEQYF,TGTGCCAGCAGCTTATTCAGCGCCAGCCGAGGGGCGGGCCACGAGCAGTACTTC
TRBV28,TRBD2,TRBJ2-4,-,CASSAKLAGVKNIQYF,TGTGCCAGCAGTGCTAAACTGGCGGGAGTCAAAAACATTCAGTACTTC
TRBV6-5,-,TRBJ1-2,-,CASRPAGRINYGYTF,TGTGCCAGCCGTCCGGCTGGGAGGATTAACTATGGCTACACCTTC
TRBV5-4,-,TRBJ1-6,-,CASSQAGSIYNSPLHF,TGTGCCAGCAGCCAAGCAGGGAGCATCTATAATTCACCCCTCCACTTT
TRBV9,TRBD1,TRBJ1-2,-,CASSATPGTGSYGYTF,TGTGCCAGCAGCGCAACCCCCGGGACAGGGTCCTATGGCTACACCTTC
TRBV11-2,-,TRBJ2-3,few,CASSTAGATDTQYF,TGTGCCAGCAGCACCGCCGGGGCGACAGATACGCAGTATTTT
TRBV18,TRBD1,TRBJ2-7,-,CASSSDGTGRYEQYF,TGTGCCAGCTCGTCGGACGGGACAGGGAGGTACGAGCAGTACTTC
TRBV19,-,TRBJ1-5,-,CASSVQGDQPQHF,TGTGCCAGTAGTGTCCAGGGAGATCAGCCCCAGCATTTT
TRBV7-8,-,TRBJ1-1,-,CASSFSQNTEAFF,TGTGCCAGCAGCTTTAGCCAGAACACTGAAGCTTTCTTT
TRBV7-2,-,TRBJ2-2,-,CASSSYKGTGELFF,TGTGCCAGCAGCTCATATAAGGGAACCGGGGAGCTGTTTTTT
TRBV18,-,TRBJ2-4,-,CASSPPSGPYIQYF,TGTGCCAGCTCACCACCGTCAGGGCCGTACATTCAGTACTTC
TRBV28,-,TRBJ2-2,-,CASMRTTTGELFF,TGTGCCAGCATGAGGACAACCACCGGGGAGCTGTTTTTT
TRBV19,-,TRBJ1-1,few,CASSTLGAYEAFF,TGTGCCAGTAGTACTCTGGGGGCGTACGAAGCTTTCTTT
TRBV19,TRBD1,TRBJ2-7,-,CATSPRGQGTYEQYF,TGTGCCACTTCACCAAGGGGACAGGGTACCTACGAGCAGTACTTC
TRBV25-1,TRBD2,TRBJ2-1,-,CASSGGLAESGGEQFF,TGTGCCAGCAGCGGAGGGCTAGCGGAGAGTGGTGGTGAGCAGTTCTTC
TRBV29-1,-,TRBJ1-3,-,CSVLRGAGNTIYF,TGCAGCGTCTTGCGGGGGGCCGGAAACACCATATATTTT
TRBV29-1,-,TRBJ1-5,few,CSVNQPQHF,TGCAGCGTTAATCAGCCCCAGCATTTT
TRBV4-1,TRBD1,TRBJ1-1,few,CASSGHRGHNTEAFF,TGCGCCAGCAGCGGCCACAGGGGGCACAACACTGAAGCTTTCTTT
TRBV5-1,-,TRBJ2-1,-,CASSLAGNEQFF,TGCGCCAGCAGCTTGGCGGGGAATGAGCAGTTCTTC
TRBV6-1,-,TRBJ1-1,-,CASSDRVYTEAFF,TGTGCCAGCAGTGACAGGGTCTACACTGAAGCTTTCTTT
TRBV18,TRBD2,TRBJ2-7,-,CASSPMREGLEQYF,TGTGCCAGCTCACCAATGCGGGAGGGCCTCGAGCAGTACTTC
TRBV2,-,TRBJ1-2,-,CASDSRDGYTF,TGTGCCAGCGATTCTCGAGATGGCTACACCTTC
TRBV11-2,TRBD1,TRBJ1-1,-,CASSRNRGTEAFF,TGTGCCAGCAGCCGTAACAGGGGGACTGAAGCTTTCTTT
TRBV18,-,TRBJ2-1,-,CASSPPVYNEQFF,TGTGCCAGCTCACCACCTGTCTACAATGAGCAGTTCTTC
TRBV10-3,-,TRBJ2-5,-,CAISLVRQETQYF,TGTGCCATCAGTCTAGTCAGACAAGAGACCCAGTACTTC
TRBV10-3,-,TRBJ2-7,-,CAIGGGHSSSYEQYF,TGTGCCATCGGGGGGGGACACTCGAGCTCCTACGAGCAGTACTTC
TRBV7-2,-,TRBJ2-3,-,CASSGWVTLGTDTQYF,TGTGCCAGCAGCGGGTGGGTCACGCTAGGCACAGATACGCAGTATTTT
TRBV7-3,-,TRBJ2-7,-,CASSLRWRDSDPYEQYF,TGTGCCAGCAGCTTAAGGTGGCGGGACAGCGACCCCTACGAGCAGTACTTC
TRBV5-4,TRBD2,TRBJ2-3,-,CASTIGRGTDTQYF,TGTGCCAGCACCATAGGGAGGGGTACAGATACGCAGTATTTT
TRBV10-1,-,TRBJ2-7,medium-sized,CASSDRVDEQYF,TGCGCCAGCAGTGACAGGGTGGACGAGCAGTACTTC
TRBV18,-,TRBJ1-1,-,CASSPASDEIGAFF,TGTGCCAGCTCACCCGCGTCCGACGAGATCGGAGCTTTCTTT
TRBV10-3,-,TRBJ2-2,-,CAISDSGEGGELFF,TGTGCCATCAGTGACTCAGGGGAAGGCGGGGAGCTGTTTTTT
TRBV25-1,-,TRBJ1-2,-,CASSGRKGAGGGYTF,TGTGCCAGCAGTGGTCGTAAAGGGGCCGGGGGTGGCTACACCTTC